This is a list of T cell receptor beta chains from one sample in a study of cytomegalovirus exposure and HLA in healthy donors. Clones were sequenced by immunoSEQ multiplex PCR, and TCRdb holds only the in-frame ones, with some missing. Among around 200,000 clones listed, approximately 67% were seen once. Source material: PBMCs. These receptors were collected from a man aged 35 to 55 in good health and CMV-seronegative. The CDR3 runs from the conserved cysteine through the conserved F or W. A D gene is named only where the DNA matches it firmly. Expanded clones get a size class; other rows say once, few or many, or leave the size out.

>TRBJ2-3|TRBD2|TRBV29-1|-
CSVESFGTATSGRSPDTQYF
TGCAGCGTTGAATCCTTCGGGACAGCGACTAGCGGGAGGTCCCCAGATACGCAGTATTTT
>TRBJ2-5|TRBD1|TRBV5-1|-
CASRYGTGDHRRIGPQETQYF
TGCGCCAGCAGGTACGGGACAGGGGACCATCGAAGGATCGGACCACAAGAGACCCAGTACTTC
>TRBJ1-1|-|TRBV7-8|-
CASSVVTGANTEAFF
TGTGCCAGCAGCGTAGTTACGGGAGCGAACACTGAAGCTTTCTTT
>TRBJ2-1|TRBD1|TRBV5-6|-
CASSNTRDRRNNEQFF
TGTGCCAGCAGCAATACCCGGGACAGGCGAAACAATGAGCAGTTCTTC
>TRBJ1-1|-|TRBV19|-
CASRSPGTNTEAFF
TGTGCCAGTAGGAGCCCGGGAACAAACACTGAAGCTTTCTTT
>TRBJ2-2|-|TRBV7-9|-
CASSWGLEGYTGELFF
TGTGCCAGCAGCTGGGGGCTGGAAGGCTACACCGGGGAGCTGTTTTTT
>TRBJ1-2|-|TRBV28|-
CASSPAWGGDYGYTF
TGTGCCAGCAGTCCCGCGTGGGGAGGGGACTATGGCTACACCTTC
>TRBJ1-5|TRBD1|TRBV7-2|-
CASSPATDRGAQPQHF
TGTGCCAGCAGCCCGGCCACTGACAGGGGAGCCCAGCCCCAGCATTTT
>TRBJ2-1|-|TRBV18|-
CASSPLVAANEQFF
TGTGCCAGCTCACCCCTAGTGGCGGCCAATGAGCAGTTCTTC
>TRBJ2-7|-|TRBV5-5|-
CASSIFITSSYEQYF
TGTGCCAGCAGCATTTTTATCACAAGCTCCTACGAGCAGTACTTC
>TRBJ2-7|-|TRBV18|-
CASSFPGSSYEQYF
TGTGCCAGCTCATTCCCTGGGAGCTCCTACGAGCAGTACTTC
>TRBJ2-4|-|TRBV2|few
CASSELALAKNIQYF
TGTGCCAGCAGTGAACTAGCGCTAGCCAAAAACATTCAGTACTTC
>TRBJ1-2|TRBD1|TRBV19|once
CGQGWNRTGVKNYGYTF
TGTGGCCAGGGGTGGAATAGGACAGGGGTCAAGAACTATGGCTACACCTTC
>TRBJ1-2|TRBD1|TRBV5-4|-
CASSSTQGATNGYTF
TGTGCCAGCAGCTCAACCCAGGGGGCAACGAATGGCTACACCTTC
>TRBJ1-1|-|TRBV6-6|-
CASSYDFFRGTEAFF
TGTGCCAGCAGTTACGACTTTTTCAGGGGCACTGAAGCTTTCTTT
>TRBJ2-5|TRBD2|TRBV5-4|-
CASSPGLAGQQETQYF
TGTGCCAGCAGCCCGGGACTAGCGGGGCAGCAAGAGACCCAGTACTTC
>TRBJ1-2|TRBD1|TRBV2|few
CASTLGQGDGYTF
TGTGCCAGCACCCTAGGACAGGGTGATGGCTACACCTTC
>TRBJ1-2|TRBD1|TRBV15|few
CATSRETGGAGRYGYTF
TGTGCCACCAGCAGAGAGACAGGGGGCGCCGGGCGCTATGGCTACACCTTC
>TRBJ2-1|-|TRBV4-2|-
CASSQTERSYNEQFF
TGTGCCAGCAGCCAGACTGAGCGGTCCTACAATGAGCAGTTCTTC
>TRBJ2-1|-|TRBV18|-
CASSPNSQYNEQFF
TGTGCCAGCTCACCAAATAGCCAATACAATGAGCAGTTCTTC
>TRBJ1-1|-|TRBV6-5|-
CASSFRGTRANTEAFF
TGTGCCAGCAGTTTTCGGGGGACCCGGGCGAACACTGAAGCTTTCTTT
>TRBJ2-5|TRBD1|TRBV25-1|-
CASSPGQGKETQYF
TGTGCCAGCAGTCCGGGACAGGGGAAAGAGACCCAGTACTTC
>TRBJ2-1|-|TRBV5-1|-
CASSFDNNNEQFF
TGCGCCAGCAGCTTTGACAACAACAATGAGCAGTTCTTC
>TRBJ2-1|-|TRBV7-2|-
CASSLRAGSGEQFF
TGTGCCAGCAGCCTACGTGCTGGGTCGGGTGAGCAGTTCTTC
>TRBJ2-5|-|TRBV7-3|-
CASSLGTAETQYF
TGTGCCAGCAGCCTTGGGACTGCCGAGACCCAGTACTTC
>TRBJ2-4|-|TRBV7-9|-
CASRGRKNIQYF
TGTGCCAGCCGGGGAAGGAAAAACATTCAGTACTTC
>TRBJ2-1|-|TRBV5-6|-
CASSLRRGSVNEQFF
TGTGCCAGCAGCTTGAGAAGGGGGTCAGTAAATGAGCAGTTCTTC
>TRBJ2-2|-|TRBV7-2|-
CASSLGARDFANTGELFF
TGTGCCAGCAGCCTCGGGGCGCGGGATTTCGCGAACACCGGGGAGCTGTTTTTT
>TRBJ1-3|-|TRBV19|-
CASSIDRPGNTIYF
TGTGCCAGTAGTATAGATCGTCCCGGAAACACCATATATTTT